These 8 T cell receptor beta chains came from one sample sequenced in a study of CD8 T cells in ankylosing spondylitis. Points from the study as a whole: A motif in TCR beta, a set of 8 or 9 highly homologous variants, appeared characteristic of ankylosing spondylitis blood.

No antigens are known for them. One entry per CDR3 protein results from TCRdb running MiXCR on the 5' RACE reads. The data contain roughly 440,000 distinct CDR3 sequences, approximately 17% of them singletons. The specimen sequenced was blood, either unsorted or a sorted T cell fraction (not recorded which). The receptors were sampled from a male donor with ankylosing spondylitis.

The chain uses TRBV12-3 or TRBV12-4 and TRBJ1-1, with D possibly being TRBD1 (5 bases). Deletions cut 2 bases from V and 0 bases from J, with 10 bases between. The CDR3 contains 15 residues. CDR3 in DNA: TGTGCCAGCAGTTTATTGGGGGATATGAACACTGAAGCTTTCTTT. Translation gives CASSLLGDMNTEAFF.

This clonotype qualifies as medium-sized (0.01 to 0.1%). This chain joins TRBV28 and TRBJ2-1; no clear D. V was shortened by 5 bases and J by 7 bases, with 21 bases between the two germline ends. The germline gives CDR1 MDHEN, CDR2 SYDVKM. This CDR3 has 16 amino acids. CDR3 loop: CASSPQPSPITNEQFF. CDR3 bases: TGTGCCAGCAGTCCCCAGCCCTCGCCCATTACAAATGAGCAGTTCTTC.

This clonotype was picked up many times. The DNA of the CDR3 is TGTGCCAGCAGTCTCGACAGTGGTCCCCTAGAGACCCAGTACTTC. It encodes CASSLDSGPLETQYF. This chain connects TRBV12-3 or TRBV12-4 to TRBJ2-5; TRBD1 is a possible D gene (5 bases). V was shortened by 5 bases and J by 4 bases, with 17 bases between the two germline ends. The CDR3 covers 15 residues.

The rearrangement uses TRBV14 and TRBJ1-5; D gene ambiguous. Germline CDR1 reads SGHDN; CDR2 reads FVKESK. This CDR3 contains 14 residues. Trimming removed 3 bases from V and 6 bases from J, with 12 bases in between. CDR3 protein: CASSQGTSGQPQHF. The CDR3 DNA reads as TGTGCCAGCAGCCAGGGTACGTCGGGTCAGCCCCAGCATTTT.

This clonotype appeared a few times. The V call is TRBV7-6, the J call TRBJ2-3; 8 bases map to TRBD1. This CDR3 spans 13 amino acids. V shed 4 bases and J 6 bases; nucleotides not matched to a gene: 3. The V gene's germline CDR1 is SGHVS and CDR2 FNYEAQ. CDR3 coding DNA: TGTGCCAGCAGCTATAACAGGGGGGATACGCAGTATTTT. It yields the protein CASSYNRGDTQYF.

V is TRBV27 and J is TRBJ2-3; 7 bases fit TRBD1. The CDR3 extends over 14 amino acids. CDR1 is MNHEY and CDR2 is SMNVEV in the germline V gene (reference sequence). Trimming removed 5 bases from V and 3 bases from J; junction bases left unmatched: 5. CDR3 sequence (DNA): TGTGCCAGCAGTCCTCTACAGGGGACAGATACGCAGTATTTT. This sequence encodes CASSPLQGTDTQYF.

The chain joins TRBV5-6 to TRBJ2-2; 8 bases match TRBD2. This CDR3 region has 16 residues. With V trimmed by 4 bases and J by 3 bases, 8 bases remained unmatched. Germline loops: CDR1 SGHDT, CDR2 YYEEEE. The CDR3 here is CASSHVRGGHTGELFF. CDR3 DNA: TGTGCCAGCAGCCACGTTCGGGGGGGGCACACCGGGGAGCTGTTTTTT.

The chain is built from TRBV20-1 and TRBJ1-6; 10 bases agree with TRBD1. Per germline, CDR1 DFQATT and CDR2 SNEGSKA (reference sequence). The CDR3 length is 14 residues. V was clipped by 3 bases and J by 7 bases; unmatched bases: 3. CDR3 in DNA: TGCAGTGCTAGGCCGGGACAGGGGAATTCACCCCTCCACTTT. This gives the protein CSARPGQGNSPLHF.